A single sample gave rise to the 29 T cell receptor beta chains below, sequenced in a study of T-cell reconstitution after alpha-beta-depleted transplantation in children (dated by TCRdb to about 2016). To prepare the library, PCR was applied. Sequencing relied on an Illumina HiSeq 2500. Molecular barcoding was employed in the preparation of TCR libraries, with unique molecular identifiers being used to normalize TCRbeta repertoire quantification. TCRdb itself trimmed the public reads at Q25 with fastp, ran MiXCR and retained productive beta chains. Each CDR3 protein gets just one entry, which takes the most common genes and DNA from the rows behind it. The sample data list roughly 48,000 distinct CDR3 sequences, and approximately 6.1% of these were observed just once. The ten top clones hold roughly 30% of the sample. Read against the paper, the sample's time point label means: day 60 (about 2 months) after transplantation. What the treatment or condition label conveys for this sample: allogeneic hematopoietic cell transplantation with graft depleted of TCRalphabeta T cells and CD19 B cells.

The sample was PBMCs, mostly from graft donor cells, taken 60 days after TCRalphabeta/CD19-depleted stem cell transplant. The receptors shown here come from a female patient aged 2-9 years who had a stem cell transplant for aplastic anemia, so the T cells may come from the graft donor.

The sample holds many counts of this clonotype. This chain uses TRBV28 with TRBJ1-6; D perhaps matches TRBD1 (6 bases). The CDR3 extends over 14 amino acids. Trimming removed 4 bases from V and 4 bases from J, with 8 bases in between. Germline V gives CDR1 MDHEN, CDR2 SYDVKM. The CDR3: CASSSRGYNSPLHF. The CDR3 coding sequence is TGTGCCAGCAGTTCCAGGGGATATAATTCACCCCTCCACTTT.

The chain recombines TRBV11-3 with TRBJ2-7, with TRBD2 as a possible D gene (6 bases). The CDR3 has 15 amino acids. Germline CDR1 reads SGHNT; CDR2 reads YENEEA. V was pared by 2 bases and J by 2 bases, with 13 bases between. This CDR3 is CASSLIGTGTYEQYV. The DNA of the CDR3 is TGTGCCAGCAGCTTAATAGGGACTGGGACCTACGAGCAGTACGTC.

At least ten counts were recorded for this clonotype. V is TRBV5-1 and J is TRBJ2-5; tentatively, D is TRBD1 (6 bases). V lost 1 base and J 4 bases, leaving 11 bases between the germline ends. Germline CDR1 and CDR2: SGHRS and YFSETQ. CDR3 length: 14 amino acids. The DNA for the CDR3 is TGCGCCAGCAGCTTGATACAGGGCCTAGAGACCCAGTACTTC. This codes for CASSLIQGLETQYF.

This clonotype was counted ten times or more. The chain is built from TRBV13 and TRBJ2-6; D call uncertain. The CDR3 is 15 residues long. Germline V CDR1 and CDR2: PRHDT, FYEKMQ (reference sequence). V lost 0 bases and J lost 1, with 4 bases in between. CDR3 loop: CASSLGQSGANVLTF. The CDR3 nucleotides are TGTGCCAGCAGCTTAGGACAGTCTGGGGCCAACGTCCTGACTTTC.

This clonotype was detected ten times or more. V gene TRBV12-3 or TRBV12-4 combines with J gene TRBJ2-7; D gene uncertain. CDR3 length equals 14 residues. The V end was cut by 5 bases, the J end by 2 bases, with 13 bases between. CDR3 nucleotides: TGTGCCAGCAGTCCCACGCACGGAACCTACGAGCAGTACTTC. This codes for CASSPTHGTYEQYF.

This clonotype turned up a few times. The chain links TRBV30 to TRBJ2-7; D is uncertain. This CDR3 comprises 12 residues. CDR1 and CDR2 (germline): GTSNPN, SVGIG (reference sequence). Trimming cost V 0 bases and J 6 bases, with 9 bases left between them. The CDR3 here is CAWSVQGIEQYF. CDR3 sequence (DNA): TGTGCCTGGAGTGTACAAGGGATCGAGCAGTACTTC.

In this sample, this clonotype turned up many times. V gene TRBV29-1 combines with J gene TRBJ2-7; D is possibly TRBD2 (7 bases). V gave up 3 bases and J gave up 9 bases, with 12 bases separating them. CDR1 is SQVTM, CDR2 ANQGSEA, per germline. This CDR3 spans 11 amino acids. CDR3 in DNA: TGCAGCGTTGACACGGGGGGCGGGCAGTACTTC. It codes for CSVDTGGGQYF.

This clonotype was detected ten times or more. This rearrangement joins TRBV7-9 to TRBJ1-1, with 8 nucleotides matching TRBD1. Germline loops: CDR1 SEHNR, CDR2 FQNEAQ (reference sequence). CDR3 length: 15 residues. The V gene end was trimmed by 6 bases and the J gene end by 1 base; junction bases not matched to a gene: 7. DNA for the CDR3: TGTGCCAGCAGACCTCGGGGACAGGCGAACACTGAAGCTTTCTTT. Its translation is CASRPRGQANTEAFF.

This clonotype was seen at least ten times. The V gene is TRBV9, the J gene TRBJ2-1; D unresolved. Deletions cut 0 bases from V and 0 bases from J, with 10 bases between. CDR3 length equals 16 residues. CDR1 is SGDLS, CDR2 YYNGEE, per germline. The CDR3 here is CASSVGPPGSYNEQFF. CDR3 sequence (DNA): TGTGCCAGCAGCGTAGGCCCCCCGGGCTCCTACAATGAGCAGTTCTTC. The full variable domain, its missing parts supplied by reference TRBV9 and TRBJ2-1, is DSGVTQTPKHLITATGQRVTLRCSPRSGDLSVYWYQQSLDQGLQFLIQYYNGEERAKGNILERFSAQQFPDLHSELNLSSLELGDSALYFCASSVGPPGSYNEQFFGPGTRLTVL.

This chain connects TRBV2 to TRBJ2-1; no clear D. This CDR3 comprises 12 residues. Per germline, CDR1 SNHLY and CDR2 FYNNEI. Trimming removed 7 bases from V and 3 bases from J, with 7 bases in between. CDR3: CASKNVYNEQFF. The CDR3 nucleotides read TGTGCCAGCAAGAACGTCTACAATGAGCAGTTCTTC.

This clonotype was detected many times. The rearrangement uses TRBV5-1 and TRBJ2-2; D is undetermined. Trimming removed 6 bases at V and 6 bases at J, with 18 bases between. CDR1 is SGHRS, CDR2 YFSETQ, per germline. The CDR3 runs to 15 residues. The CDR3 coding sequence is TGCGCCAGCACCCATGGTTATCGCTTGGCCGGGGAGCTGTTTTTT. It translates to CASTHGYRLAGELFF. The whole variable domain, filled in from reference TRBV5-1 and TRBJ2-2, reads KAGVTQTPRYLIKTRGQQVTLSCSPISGHRSVSWYQQTPGQGLQFLFEYFSETQRNKGNFPGRFSGRQFSNSRSEMNVSTLELGDSALYLCASTHGYRLAGELFFGEGSRLTVL.

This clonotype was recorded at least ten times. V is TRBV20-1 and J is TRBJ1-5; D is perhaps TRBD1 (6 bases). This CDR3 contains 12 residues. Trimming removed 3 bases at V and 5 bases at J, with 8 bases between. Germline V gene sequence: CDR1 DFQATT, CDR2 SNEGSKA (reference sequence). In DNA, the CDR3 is TGCAGTGCTAGTAAGGGGGATCAGCCCCAGCATTTT. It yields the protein CSASKGDQPQHF.

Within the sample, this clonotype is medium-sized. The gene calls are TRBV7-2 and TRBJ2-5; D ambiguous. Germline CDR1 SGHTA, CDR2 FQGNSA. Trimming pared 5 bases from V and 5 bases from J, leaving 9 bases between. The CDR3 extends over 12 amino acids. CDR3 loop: CASSDPRETQYF. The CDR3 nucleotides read TGTGCCAGCAGCGACCCCCGGGAGACCCAGTACTTC.

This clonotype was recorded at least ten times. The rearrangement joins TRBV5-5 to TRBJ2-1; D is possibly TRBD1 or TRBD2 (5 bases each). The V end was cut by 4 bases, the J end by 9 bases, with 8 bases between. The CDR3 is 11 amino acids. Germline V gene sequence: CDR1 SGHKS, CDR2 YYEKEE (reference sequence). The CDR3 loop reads CASSRGVEQFF. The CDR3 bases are TGTGCCAGCAGCCGGGGCGTTGAGCAGTTCTTC.

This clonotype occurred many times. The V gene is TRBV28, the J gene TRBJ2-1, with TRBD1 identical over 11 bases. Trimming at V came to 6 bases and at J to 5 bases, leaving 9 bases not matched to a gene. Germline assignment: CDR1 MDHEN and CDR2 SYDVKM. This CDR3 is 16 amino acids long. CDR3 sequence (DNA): TGTGCCAGCAGCACTGGGGGACAGGGGGGCCACAATGAGCAGTTCTTC. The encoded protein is CASSTGGQGGHNEQFF.

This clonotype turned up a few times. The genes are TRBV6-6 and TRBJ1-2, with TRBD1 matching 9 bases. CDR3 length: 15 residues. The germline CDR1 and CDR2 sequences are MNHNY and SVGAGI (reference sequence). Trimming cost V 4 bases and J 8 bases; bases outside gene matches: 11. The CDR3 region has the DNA TGTGCCAGCAGTTCACCGGGACAGGGAAAAGAAGGCTACACCTTC. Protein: CASSSPGQGKEGYTF.

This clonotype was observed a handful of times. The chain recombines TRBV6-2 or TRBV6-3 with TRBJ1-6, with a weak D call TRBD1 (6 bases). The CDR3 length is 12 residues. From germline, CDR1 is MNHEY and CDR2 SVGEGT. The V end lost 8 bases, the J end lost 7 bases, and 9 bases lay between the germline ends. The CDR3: CASLDRNSPLHF. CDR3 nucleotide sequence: TGTGCCAGCCTAGACAGGAATTCACCCCTCCACTTT.

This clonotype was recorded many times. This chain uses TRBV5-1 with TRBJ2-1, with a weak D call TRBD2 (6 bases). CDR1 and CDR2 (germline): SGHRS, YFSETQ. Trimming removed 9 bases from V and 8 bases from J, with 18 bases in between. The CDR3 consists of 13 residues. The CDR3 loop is CATRPGSRDEQFF. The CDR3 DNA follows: TGCGCCACCCGACCCGGGAGTAGGGATGAGCAGTTCTTC.

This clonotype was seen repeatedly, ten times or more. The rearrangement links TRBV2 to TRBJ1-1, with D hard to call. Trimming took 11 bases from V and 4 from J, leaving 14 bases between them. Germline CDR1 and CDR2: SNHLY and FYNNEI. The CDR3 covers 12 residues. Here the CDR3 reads CAPGGRPTEAFF. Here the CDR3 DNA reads TGTGCCCCCGGTGGAAGGCCCACTGAAGCTTTCTTT.

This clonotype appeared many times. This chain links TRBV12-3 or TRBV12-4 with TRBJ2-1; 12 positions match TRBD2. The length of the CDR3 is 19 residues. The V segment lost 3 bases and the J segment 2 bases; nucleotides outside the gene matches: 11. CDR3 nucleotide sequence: TGTGCCAGCAGTTTGACGGGTCTAGCGGGAGGGCCCCCCTACAATGAGCAGTTCTTC. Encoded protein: CASSLTGLAGGPPYNEQFF.

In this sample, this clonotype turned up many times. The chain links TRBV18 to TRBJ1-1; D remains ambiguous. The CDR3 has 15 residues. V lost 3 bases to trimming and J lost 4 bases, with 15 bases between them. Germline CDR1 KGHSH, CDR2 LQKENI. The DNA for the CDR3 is TGTGCCAGCTCACCTCTGGCTCCGGGAGCCACTGAAGCTTTCTTT. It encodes CASSPLAPGATEAFF.

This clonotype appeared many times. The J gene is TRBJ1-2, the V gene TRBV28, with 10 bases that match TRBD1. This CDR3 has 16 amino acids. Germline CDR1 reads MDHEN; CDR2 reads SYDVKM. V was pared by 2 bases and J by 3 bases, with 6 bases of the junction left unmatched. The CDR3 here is CASSLKGTGAYYGYTF. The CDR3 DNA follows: TGTGCCAGCAGTTTAAAGGGGACAGGGGCGTACTATGGCTACACCTTC.

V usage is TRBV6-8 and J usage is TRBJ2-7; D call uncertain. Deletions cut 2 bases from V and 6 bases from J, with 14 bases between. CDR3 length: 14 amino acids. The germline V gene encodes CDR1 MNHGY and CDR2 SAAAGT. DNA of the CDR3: TGTGCCAGCAGTTACCTGGCTGGGTTGAGCGAGCAGTACTTC. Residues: CASSYLAGLSEQYF.

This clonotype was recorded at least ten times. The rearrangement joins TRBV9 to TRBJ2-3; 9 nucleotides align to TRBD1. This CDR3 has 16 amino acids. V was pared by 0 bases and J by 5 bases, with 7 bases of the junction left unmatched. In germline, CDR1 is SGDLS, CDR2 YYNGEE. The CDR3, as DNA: TGTGCCAGCAGCGTAGGGAATCTGGGACAGGGAGATACGCAGTATTTT. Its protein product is CASSVGNLGQGDTQYF.

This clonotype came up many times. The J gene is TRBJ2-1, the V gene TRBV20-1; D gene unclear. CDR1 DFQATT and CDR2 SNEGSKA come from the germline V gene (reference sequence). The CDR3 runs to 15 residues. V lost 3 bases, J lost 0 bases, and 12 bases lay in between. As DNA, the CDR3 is TGCAGTGCTAGCCCCGCTTTGAGCTCCTACAATGAGCAGTTCTTC. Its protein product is CSASPALSSYNEQFF.

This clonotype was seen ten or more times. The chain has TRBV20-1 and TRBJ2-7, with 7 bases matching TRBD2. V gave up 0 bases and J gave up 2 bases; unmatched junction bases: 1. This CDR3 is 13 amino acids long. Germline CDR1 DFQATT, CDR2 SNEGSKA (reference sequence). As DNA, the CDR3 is TGCAGTGCTAGAGAAGCGGGACCCTACGAGCAGTACTTC. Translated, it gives CSAREAGPYEQYF.

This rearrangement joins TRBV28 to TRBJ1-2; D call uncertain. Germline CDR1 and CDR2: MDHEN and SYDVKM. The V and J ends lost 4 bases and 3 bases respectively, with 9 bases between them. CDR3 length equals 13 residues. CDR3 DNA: TGTGCCAGCAGTTCGCCACCCCACTATGGCTACACCTTC. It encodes CASSSPPHYGYTF.

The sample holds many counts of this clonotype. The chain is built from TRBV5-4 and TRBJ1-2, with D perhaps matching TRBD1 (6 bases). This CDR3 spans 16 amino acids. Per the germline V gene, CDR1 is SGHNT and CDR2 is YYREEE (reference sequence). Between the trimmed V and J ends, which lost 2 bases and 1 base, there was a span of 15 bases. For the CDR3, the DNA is TGTGCCAGCAGCTTCGTAACGGGACAACTTAACTATGGCTACACCTTC. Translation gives CASSFVTGQLNYGYTF.

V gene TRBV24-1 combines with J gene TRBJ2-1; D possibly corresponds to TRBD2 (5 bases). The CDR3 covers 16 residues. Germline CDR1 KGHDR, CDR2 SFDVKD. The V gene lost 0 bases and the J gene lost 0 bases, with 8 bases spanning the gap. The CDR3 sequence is CATSDLEGSSYNEQFF. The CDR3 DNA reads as TGTGCCACCAGTGATTTGGAGGGTAGCTCCTACAATGAGCAGTTCTTC.